Presented here are 3 T cell receptor beta chains from one specimen sequenced in a study of post-analysis software for immune sequencing data. General observations from the study: Patients showed TRBV5-6, TRBV5-1 and TRBV20-1 among 4 or 5 TRBV segments more frequent than in controls.

The antigens for these receptors are not known. Unique molecular identifiers tagged the TCR beta cDNA libraries. MiXCR, applied by TCRdb to the PCR reads, yields one record per CDR3 protein. Here the sample spans about 820,000 distinct CDR3 sequences, approximately 53% being singletons. The sample taken for sequencing was blood. All receptors derive from a girl between 5 and 17 years old with multiple sclerosis.

This clonotype has only a few counts. This sequence joins TRBV27 and TRBJ1-6; the D gene is possibly TRBD1 (5 bases). The germline gives CDR1 MNHEY, CDR2 SMNVEV (reference sequence). CDR3 length equals 15 residues. With 0 bases removed from V and 7 bases from J, the gap between germline ends came to 10 bases. CDR3 sequence: CASSLSGTVNSPLHF. The CDR3 bases are TGTGCCAGCAGTTTATCCGGGACTGTGAATTCACCCCTCCACTTT.

This clonotype turned up a few times. The genes are TRBV29-1 and TRBJ2-5, with a possible D match to TRBD1 (5 bases). The J call may be mistaken, given a closer DNA end match to TRBJ2-7. In germline, CDR1 is SQVTM, CDR2 ANQGSEA. The CDR3 is made up of 13 amino acids. The CDR3 sequence: CSVEETDSYEQYF. The CDR3 nucleotides read TGCAGCGTTGAGGAGACAGATAGTTACGAGCAGTACTTC.

The chain joins TRBV7-2 to TRBJ2-3; 14 nucleotides align to TRBD2. Germline CDR1 is SGHTA and CDR2 is FQGNSA. V lost 2 bases, J lost 6 bases, and 7 bases stayed unmatched. CDR3 length equals 17 residues. The CDR3 DNA follows: TGTGCCAGCAGCTTATTGAAGACTAGCGGGGGGGCGGATACGCAGTATTTT. It is translated as CASSLLKTSGGADTQYF. Looking up the rest from reference TRBV7-2 and TRBJ2-3 gives the full variable domain: GAGVSQSPSNKVTEKGKDVELRCDPISGHTALYWYRQSLGQGLEFLIYFQGNSAPDKSGLPSDRFSAERTGGSVSTLTIQRTQQEDSAVYLCASSLLKTSGGADTQYFGPGTRLTVL.